One sample yielded the 2 T cell receptor beta chains listed below, sequenced in a study of T cell responses to AZD1222 COVID-19 vaccine. Clones were sequenced by immunoSEQ multiplex PCR, and TCRdb holds only the in-frame ones, with some missing. Among approximately 140,000 clones listed, about 88% were seen once. The sequences come from peripheral blood, collected on day 0 of AZD1222 vaccination. The receptors were gathered from an adult in good health.

The V call is TRBV4-2, the J call TRBJ1-2; 7 bases match TRBD1. Germline lookup yields CDR1 LGHNA and CDR2 YNFKEQ. Unmatched junction bases numbered 12, after V lost 4 bases and J lost 4 bases. This CDR3 has 16 residues. In DNA form, the CDR3 reads TGTGCCAGCAGCCCTCGGGACAGTACTACGACCTATGGCTACACCTTC. Translating it yields CASSPRDSTTTYGYTF.

This rearrangement joins TRBV11-2 to TRBJ2-6; maybe TRBD1 (6 bases). Germline CDR1 is SGHAT and CDR2 is FQNNGV. This CDR3 has 18 residues. Trimming pared 5 bases from V and 2 bases from J, leaving 19 bases between. The CDR3 here is CASSLQGMTRPGANVLTF. In DNA form, the CDR3 reads TGTGCCAGCAGCCTACAGGGTATGACGCGCCCTGGGGCCAACGTCCTGACTTTC.